Following are 20 T cell receptor beta chains from one sample sequenced in a study of cytomegalovirus exposure and HLA in healthy donors. Sequencing used immunoSEQ multiplex PCR; TCRdb keeps in-frame clones, though not all of them. Of some 250,000 clones in the sample, around 87% were seen once. The material sequenced was PBMCs. These receptors were obtained from a woman aged 30 to 39 in good health and CMV-seropositive.

The chain carries TRBV6-1 and TRBJ1-1, with 7 bases matching TRBD1. The germline gives CDR1 MNHNS, CDR2 SASEGT. The CDR3 length is 13 residues. The junction had 5 bases not matched to a gene; V was cut back by 3 bases and J by 7 bases. The CDR3 nucleotides read TGTGCCAGCAGTGACGGGACAGCCTATGAAGCTTTCTTT. Translation: CASSDGTAYEAFF.

The table lists this clone with a few counts. The chain links TRBV30 to TRBJ2-7, with D maybe TRBD1 (5 bases). This CDR3 contains 13 residues. Germline lookup yields CDR1 GTSNPN and CDR2 SVGIG (reference sequence). Trimming stripped 0 bases from V and 6 bases from J, with 12 bases between. The CDR3 region is CAWSVQGPGEQYF. CDR3 nucleotides: TGTGCCTGGAGTGTCCAGGGTCCGGGCGAGCAGTACTTC.

The genes are TRBV5-1 and TRBJ2-7, with 8 positions matching TRBD1. Germline V gene lookup returns CDR1 SGHRS and CDR2 YFSETQ. The CDR3 runs to 15 residues. V gave up 7 bases and J gave up 0 bases; unmatched junction bases: 9. The DNA of the CDR3 is TGCGCCAGCTCATTTACAGGGGGTAGCTCCTACGAGCAGTACTTC. Residues: CASSFTGGSSYEQYF.

This clone was counted only a few times. The genes are TRBV5-5 and TRBJ2-1; TRBD2 aligns across 9 bases. This CDR3 is built from 15 residues. Germline V gene sequence: CDR1 SGHKS, CDR2 YYEKEE (reference sequence). The J segment lost 5 bases and the V segment lost 5 bases, leaving 8 bases of the junction unmatched. The CDR3 DNA follows: TGTGCCAGCAGTTACGGCGGGACTAGCAACAATGAGCAGTTCTTC. Translation: CASSYGGTSNNEQFF.

A few counts support this clone. The CDR3 coding sequence is TGTGCCAGCAGCTTTATGGGGAGCACTGAAGCTTTCTTT. Protein sequence: CASSFMGSTEAFF. The V and J genes are TRBV11-3 and TRBJ1-1; no reliable D call. Trimming cost V 3 bases and J 4 bases, with 9 bases left between them. The germline CDR1 and CDR2 sequences are SGHNT and YENEEA. The CDR3 contains 13 residues.

The V call is TRBV15, the J call TRBJ1-2, with 7 nucleotides matching TRBD1. The V gene end was trimmed by 4 bases and the J gene end by 3 bases; junction bases not matched to a gene: 2. The CDR3 sequence is 13 residues long. CDR1 is LNHNV and CDR2 is YYDKDF in the germline V gene (reference sequence). CDR3 nucleotide sequence: TGTGCCACCAGCACGGGACAGTACTATGGCTACACCTTC. Its translation: CATSTGQYYGYTF.

This chain connects TRBV7-9 to TRBJ2-1; 9 positions match TRBD2. The CDR3 loop spans 11 amino acids. V lost 4 bases, J lost 13 bases, and 2 bases stayed unmatched. From germline, CDR1 is SEHNR and CDR2 FQNEAQ (reference sequence). CDR3 sequence: CASSWTSDQFF. CDR3 DNA sequence: TGTGCCAGCAGCTGGACTAGCGATCAGTTCTTC.

About this clone: The same CDR3 is also encoded by other DNA sequences in this sample. This chain connects TRBV5-1 to TRBJ2-7, with 15 bases lining up with TRBD2. Germline V gives CDR1 SGHRS, CDR2 YFSETQ. The junction had 2 bases not matched to a gene; V was cut back by 4 bases and J by 0 bases. This CDR3 region has 16 residues. CDR3 sequence reads: CASSPGLAGGSYEQYF. CDR3 bases: TGCGCCAGCAGCCCGGGACTAGCGGGGGGCTCCTACGAGCAGTACTTC.

The chain joins TRBV7-9 to TRBJ1-1; D unclear. From germline, CDR1 is SEHNR and CDR2 FQNEAQ (reference sequence). The V gene lost 0 bases and the J gene lost 4 bases, with 12 bases spanning the gap. The CDR3 length is 15 residues. The CDR3 region has the DNA TGTGCCAGCAGCTTAGCGAACCAGGTAGGCACTGAAGCTTTCTTT. It yields the protein CASSLANQVGTEAFF. Combining the CDR3 with reference TRBV7-9 and TRBJ1-1 gives the whole variable domain DTGVSQNPRHKITKRGQNVTFRCDPISEHNRLYWYRQTLGQGPEFLTYFQNEAQLEKSRLLSDRFSAERPKGSFSTLEIQRTEQGDSAMYLCASSLANQVGTEAFFGQGTRLTVV.

The chain has TRBV30 and TRBJ2-2; maybe TRBD1 (5 bases). The V end was cut by 6 bases, the J end by 1 base, with 6 bases between. Germline CDR1 reads GTSNPN; CDR2 reads SVGIG (reference sequence). The CDR3 sequence is 12 residues long. CDR3 coding DNA: TGTGCCTGTGACAGGAACACCGGGGAGCTGTTTTTT. Protein: CACDRNTGELFF.

The DNA for the CDR3 is TGTGCCAGTAGTAGAGGCCGGGACAGGGAGGGAAAACTGTTTTTT. It encodes CASSRGRDREGKLFF. The chain uses TRBV19 and TRBJ1-4; 9 nucleotides line up with TRBD1. This CDR3 region has 15 residues. Trimming at V came to 4 bases and at J to 10 bases, leaving 10 bases not matched to a gene. CDR1 and CDR2 from the germline V gene are LNHDA and SQIVND (reference sequence).

This clone has just one count. The J gene is TRBJ1-4, the V gene TRBV19; tentatively, D is TRBD1 (6 bases). Germline V gene data show CDR1 as LNHDA and CDR2 as SQIVND (reference sequence). With 7 bases removed from V and 8 bases from J, the gap between germline ends came to 29 bases. The CDR3 consists of 18 residues. CDR3 nucleotide sequence: TGTGCCAGTACCGCACAGGGATTCGGAGCAAGACTTGAAGAAAAACTGTTTTTT. Translated: CASTAQGFGARLEEKLFF.

V usage is TRBV15 and J usage is TRBJ1-2; 8 positions agree with TRBD1. The J segment lost 2 bases and the V segment lost 5 bases, leaving 16 bases of the junction unmatched. Germline V gives CDR1 LNHNV, CDR2 YYDKDF (reference sequence). This CDR3 contains 18 residues. The CDR3 protein is CATSADRTGPVLNYGYTF. CDR3 in DNA: TGTGCCACCAGCGCGGACAGGACAGGGCCCGTTTTAAACTATGGCTACACCTTC.

The DNA for the CDR3 is TGTGCCAGTAGTATTGTAGCGGGAGGCCCAGAGACCCAGTACTTC. Its protein is CASSIVAGGPETQYF. The rearrangement links TRBV19 to TRBJ2-5, with TRBD2 matching 10 bases. Germline loops: CDR1 LNHDA, CDR2 SQIVND (reference sequence). The J segment lost 4 bases and the V segment lost 3 bases, leaving 5 bases of the junction unmatched. The length of the CDR3 is 15 residues.

V is TRBV5-4 and J is TRBJ1-3; TRBD1 aligns across 9 bases. The CDR3 is made up of 16 amino acids. Germline V CDR1 and CDR2: SGHNT, YYREEE (reference sequence). J lost 0 bases, V lost 4 bases, and 5 bases had no gene match. CDR3 sequence reads: CASSGGTGSSGNTIYF. Here the CDR3 DNA reads TGTGCCAGCAGCGGGGGGACAGGGAGCTCTGGAAACACCATATATTTT.

This clone appeared a single time. This chain links TRBV15 with TRBJ2-1, with D possibly being TRBD1 (6 bases). Germline V CDR1 and CDR2: LNHNV, YYDKDF (reference sequence). The CDR3 contains 13 residues. Trimming shortened V by 3 bases and J by 16 bases, and 19 bases separated the two germline ends. The chain's CDR3 is CATSRSQGLPPFF. The CDR3 coding sequence is TGTGCCACCAGCAGGTCACAGGGTTTACCCCCCTTCTTC.

The chain joins TRBV6-1 to TRBJ2-6; 7 bases fit TRBD1. V lost 4 bases to trimming and J lost 0 bases; unmatched junction nucleotides: 12. Looked up from germline, CDR1 is MNHNS and CDR2 is SASEGT. The CDR3 length is 19 residues. This CDR3 reads CASSAQPGQIISGANVLTF. The CDR3 nucleotides read TGTGCCAGCAGTGCCCAACCGGGACAGATAATCTCTGGGGCCAACGTCCTGACTTTC.

This chain uses TRBV2 with TRBJ2-7; TRBD1 matches at 7 bases. Germline-derived CDR1 and CDR2 are SNHLY and FYNNEI. V was clipped by 7 bases and J by 3 bases; unmatched bases: 12. The CDR3 is 15 amino acids. CDR3 protein: CASKNRGGQYYEQYF. The CDR3 DNA sequence: TGTGCCAGCAAGAATAGAGGGGGACAGTACTACGAGCAGTACTTC.

The chain recombines TRBV5-1 with TRBJ2-7, with D possibly TRBD1 on 6 matching bases. Trimming left V 4 bases short and J 3 bases short, with 14 bases between. The germline V gene encodes CDR1 SGHRS and CDR2 YFSETQ. This CDR3 region has 14 residues. The CDR3 reads CASSVLTGNYEQYF. The CDR3 coding sequence is TGCGCCAGCAGCGTCCTTACAGGGAACTACGAGCAGTACTTC.

The chain carries TRBV30 and TRBJ1-1; tentative D call: TRBD1 (6 bases). Germline-derived CDR1 and CDR2 are GTSNPN and SVGIG (reference sequence). The ends were cut back, 2 bases at V and 1 base at J, with 20 bases in the middle. This CDR3 is built from 17 residues. CDR3: CAWSPSPTGTPNTEAFF. CDR3 coding DNA: TGTGCCTGGAGTCCCTCCCCGACAGGAACCCCGAACACTGAAGCTTTCTTT.